This entry lists 20 T cell receptor beta chains sequenced from one sample in a study of T cells after yellow fever vaccination (dated by TCRdb to the late 2010s). Libraries were constructed by 5' RACE. The sample was run on an Illumina HiSeq 2500. TCRdb redid the processing of the public reads, applying fastp at Q25 and MiXCR, and retained in-frame beta chains. Each record represents a unique CDR3 protein, reported with the most common genes and DNA among its rows. The sample table records roughly 520,000 distinct CDR3 sequences; 21% of these occur just once. The top ten hold about a sixth of the sample. The treatment or condition label of this sample denotes: live attenuated yellow fever vaccine strain. Material: PBMCs, obtained approximately 20 days after the first yellow fever vaccination. All receptors come from a young man who received the YFV17D yellow fever vaccine.

This chain uses TRBV6-2 or TRBV6-3 with TRBJ2-1, with D perhaps TRBD2 (5 bases). This CDR3 has 13 amino acids. Germline V gene sequence: CDR1 MNHEY, CDR2 SVGEGT. Trimming stripped 5 bases from V and 3 bases from J, with 8 bases between. CDR3 amino acids: CASSDGNYNEQFF. CDR3 nucleotides: TGTGCCAGCAGTGACGGGAACTACAATGAGCAGTTCTTC.

V is TRBV29-1 and J is TRBJ1-1, with a tentative D call TRBD1 (6 bases). CDR3 length: 13 amino acids. V was pared by 7 bases and J by 4 bases, with 16 bases between. Germline V gives CDR1 SQVTM, CDR2 ANQGSEA. CDR3 sequence: CSAGLGQTTEAFF. The CDR3 bases are TGCAGCGCGGGGCTGGGACAAACCACTGAAGCTTTCTTT.

The chain is built from TRBV7-2 and TRBJ2-5; 9 positions match TRBD1. V lost 0 bases, J lost 5 bases, and 7 bases stayed unmatched. CDR1 SGHTA and CDR2 FQGNSA come from the germline V gene. The length of the CDR3 is 16 residues. The CDR3 is CASSLAGTGYRETQYF. For the CDR3, the DNA is TGTGCCAGCAGCTTAGCGGGGACAGGGTATAGGGAGACCCAGTACTTC.

The chain couples TRBV5-5 to TRBJ1-1; a weak D match, TRBD1 (5 bases). The length of the CDR3 is 13 residues. Germline V lookup: CDR1 SGHKS, CDR2 YYEKEE (reference sequence). Trimming stripped 0 bases from V and 4 bases from J, with 7 bases between. CDR3 nucleotides: TGTGCCAGCAGCTTGGAACAGGTCACTGAAGCTTTCTTT. Protein: CASSLEQVTEAFF.

The rearrangement uses TRBV4-2 and TRBJ2-3; 11 bases line up with TRBD2. This CDR3 contains 17 residues. V lost 1 base to trimming and J lost 1 base; unmatched junction nucleotides: 4. Germline assignment: CDR1 LGHNA and CDR2 YNFKEQ. The CDR3 sequence is CASSQGLAGGGTDTQYF. The CDR3 nucleotides read TGTGCCAGCAGCCAAGGGCTAGCGGGGGGTGGCACAGATACGCAGTATTTT.

There are a few counts of this clonotype. CDR3 in DNA: TGCGCCAGCAGCCAAGCGCACCGGCAGGGTTCTTGGTGCACCTTC. Protein sequence: CASSQAHRQGSWCTF. The gene calls are TRBV4-3 and TRBJ1-2; TRBD1 might be the D (5 bases). V was trimmed by 1 base and J by 13 bases, leaving 22 bases between them. CDR1 is LGHNA and CDR2 is YSLEER in the germline V gene. CDR3 length: 15 amino acids.

At least ten counts were recorded for this clonotype. The chain carries TRBV4-1 and TRBJ1-5; 10 nucleotides agree with TRBD1. After removal of 4 bases from V and 4 bases from J, the junction contained 7 bases not matched to a gene. This CDR3 has 16 amino acids. CDR1 and CDR2 (germline): MGHRA, YSYEKL. The CDR3: CASSLDRGVSNQPQHF. CDR3 in DNA: TGCGCCAGCAGCCTGGACAGGGGGGTTAGTAATCAGCCCCAGCATTTT.

The J gene is TRBJ1-2, the V gene TRBV6-5; no reliable D call. This CDR3 has 13 residues. CDR1 is MNHEY and CDR2 is SVGAGI in the germline V gene. With 2 bases removed from V and 7 bases from J, the gap between germline ends came to 11 bases. For the CDR3, the DNA is TGTGCCAGCAGTTACGGGCCCGGGTCTGGCTACACCTTC. It specifies CASSYGPGSGYTF.

This clonotype was seen more than once but under ten times. The chain combines TRBV7-2 with TRBJ1-6; TRBD1 is a possible D gene (5 bases). The V gene's germline CDR1 is SGHTA and CDR2 FQGNSA. The V end lost 4 bases, the J end lost 7 bases, and 17 bases lay between the germline ends. The CDR3 is made up of 16 amino acids. The CDR3 here is CASSSLNVQGNSPLHF. DNA of the CDR3: TGTGCCAGCAGCTCCCTTAACGTTCAGGGAAATTCACCCCTCCACTTT.

In its sample, this clonotype was seen a few times. The chain is built from TRBV7-2 and TRBJ2-1; 8 nucleotides align to TRBD2. The CDR3 covers 16 residues. Germline V CDR1 and CDR2: SGHTA, FQGNSA. V lost 0 bases to trimming and J lost 8 bases; unmatched junction nucleotides: 9. The CDR3 loop reads CASSLAGLGPRDEQFF. CDR3 nucleotides: TGTGCCAGCAGCTTAGCGGGACTAGGCCCGAGGGATGAGCAGTTCTTC.

This clonotype was seen a handful of times. The J gene is TRBJ1-4, the V gene TRBV28; D remains unclear. The CDR3 spans 15 residues. The V and J ends lost 5 bases and 6 bases respectively, with 16 bases between them. Germline V lookup: CDR1 MDHEN, CDR2 SYDVKM. The CDR3 region has the DNA TGTGCCAGCAGTACCGTCCAAAAGTACCATGAAAAACTGTTTTTT. Protein sequence: CASSTVQKYHEKLFF.

The V call is TRBV2, the J call TRBJ2-5; D might be TRBD2 (6 bases). The V end was cut by 9 bases, the J end by 3 bases, with 11 bases between. The CDR3 covers 12 residues. Germline V CDR1 and CDR2: SNHLY, FYNNEI. The CDR3 region is CARGRLEETQYF. CDR3 in DNA: TGTGCCAGGGGGAGGCTGGAAGAGACCCAGTACTTC.

This clonotype was observed once. The CDR3 loop is CASSIAGQINSPLHF. The CDR3 DNA is TGTGCCAGTAGTATAGCGGGACAGATCAATTCACCCCTCCACTTT. This chain links TRBV19 with TRBJ1-6; 7 nucleotides agree with TRBD1. This CDR3 is 15 amino acids long. Trimming removed 1 base from V and 7 bases from J; junction bases left unmatched: 4. Germline V lookup: CDR1 LNHDA, CDR2 SQIVND (reference sequence). Filled out from reference TRBV19 and TRBJ1-6, the complete variable domain reads DGGITQSPKYLFRKEGQNVTLSCEQNLNHDAMYWYRQDPGQGLRLIYYSQIVNDFQKGDIAEGYSVSREKKESFPLTVTSAQKNPTAFYLCASSIAGQINSPLHFGNGTRLTVT.

This clonotype was found a few times. The chain is built from TRBV20-1 and TRBJ1-6; a possible D gene is TRBD1 (6 bases). V lost 1 base, J lost 9 bases, and 13 bases lay in between. The CDR3 contains 14 residues. Germline V gene lookup returns CDR1 DFQATT and CDR2 SNEGSKA (reference sequence). The CDR3 DNA sequence: TGCAGTGCTAGAGGCGGGACAAGGGGTTCACCCCTCCACTTT. Protein: CSARGGTRGSPLHF.

Ten or more counts support this clonotype. The chain carries TRBV7-8 and TRBJ1-1, with a possible D match to TRBD1 (6 bases). The CDR3 totals 11 residues. The germline V gene has CDR1 SGHVS and CDR2 FQNEAQ. V lost 5 bases, J lost 8 bases, and 9 bases lay in between. The chain's CDR3 is CASSHTGEAFF. CDR3 nucleotide sequence: TGTGCCAGCAGCCATACAGGGGAAGCTTTCTTT.

This clonotype was recorded a few times. The V call is TRBV6-5, the J call TRBJ1-3; no clear D. CDR3 size: 14 residues. The V gene lost 6 bases and the J gene lost 2 bases, with 11 bases spanning the gap. Germline-derived CDR1 and CDR2 are MNHEY and SVGAGI. This CDR3 is CASSPHLTGNTIYF. The DNA for the CDR3 is TGTGCCAGCAGCCCACACCTTACTGGAAACACCATATATTTT.

This clonotype has a single count. The rearrangement joins TRBV6-1 to TRBJ2-1; 15 bases are a match to TRBD2. Unmatched junction bases numbered 10, after V lost 7 bases and J lost 9 bases. The CDR3 is 16 residues long. From germline, CDR1 is MNHNS and CDR2 SASEGT. CDR3 loop: CASTREGLAGGGEQFF. In nucleotides, the CDR3 is TGTGCCAGCACCCGAGAGGGACTAGCGGGGGGAGGTGAGCAGTTCTTC.

This clonotype was observed once. CDR3 loop: CASSVVADNSPLHF. In DNA, the CDR3 is TGTGCCAGCAGCGTAGTGGCAGATAATTCACCCCTCCACTTT. The chain joins TRBV9 to TRBJ1-6; no clear D. From germline, CDR1 is SGDLS and CDR2 YYNGEE. This CDR3 comprises 14 residues. The V end lost 0 bases, the J end lost 5 bases, and 6 bases lay between the germline ends.

This clonotype turned up a few times. The chain carries TRBV7-2 and TRBJ1-2; 10 nucleotides line up with TRBD1. The CDR3 runs to 16 residues. V shed 1 base, J shed 11 bases, and the junction held 13 bases outside the gene matches. Germline assignment: CDR1 SGHTA and CDR2 FQGNSA. The CDR3 sequence: CASSLVGTGAKALYTF. For the CDR3, the DNA is TGTGCCAGCAGCTTAGTTGGGACAGGGGCCAAGGCGCTGTACACCTTC. Using reference TRBV7-2 and TRBJ1-2 for the parts outside the CDR3, the full variable domain is GAGVSQSPSNKVTEKGKDVELRCDPISGHTALYWYRQSLGQGLEFLIYFQGNSAPDKSGLPSDRFSAERTGGSVSTLTIQRTQQEDSAVYLCASSLVGTGAKALYTFGSGTRLTVV.

This clonotype was seen a few times. This chain links TRBV6-5 with TRBJ1-1; D gene unclear. Germline V gene lookup returns CDR1 MNHEY and CDR2 SVGAGI. The CDR3 covers 15 residues. Trimming removed 2 bases from V and 4 bases from J, with 14 bases in between. This CDR3 reads CASSYGRDQSTEAFF. The CDR3, as DNA: TGTGCCAGCAGTTACGGTAGGGATCAGAGCACTGAAGCTTTCTTT.